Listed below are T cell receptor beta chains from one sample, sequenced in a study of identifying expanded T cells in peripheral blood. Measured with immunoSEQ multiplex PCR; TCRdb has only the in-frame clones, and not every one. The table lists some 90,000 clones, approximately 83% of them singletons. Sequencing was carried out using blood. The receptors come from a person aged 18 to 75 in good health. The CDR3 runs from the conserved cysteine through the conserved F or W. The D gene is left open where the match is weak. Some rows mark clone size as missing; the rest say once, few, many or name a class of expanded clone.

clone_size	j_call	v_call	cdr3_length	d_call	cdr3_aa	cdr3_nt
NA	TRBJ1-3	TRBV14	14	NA	CASSLSGVGNTIYF	TGTGCCAGCAGTCTATCGGGGGTCGGAAACACCATATATTTT
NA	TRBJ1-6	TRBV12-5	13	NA	CASGSQGNSPLHF	TGTGCTAGTGGTAGCCAGGGAAATTCACCCCTCCACTTT
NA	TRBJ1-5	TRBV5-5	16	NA	CASSLGPGGGNQPQHF	TGTGCCAGCAGCTTAGGACCGGGTGGGGGCAATCAGCCCCAGCATTTT
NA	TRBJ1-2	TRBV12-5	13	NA	CASGETFPHGYTF	TGTGCTAGTGGTGAGACCTTTCCACATGGCTACACCTTC
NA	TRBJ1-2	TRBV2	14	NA	CASSTSRANYGYTF	TGTGCCAGCAGTACCTCGCGAGCTAACTATGGCTACACCTTC
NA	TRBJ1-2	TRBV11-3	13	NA	CASSFMTDYGYTF	TGTGCCAGCAGCTTTATGACAGACTATGGCTACACCTTC
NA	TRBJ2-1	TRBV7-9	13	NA	CASSRTAYNEQFF	TGTGCCAGCAGCAGGACAGCCTACAATGAGCAGTTCTTC
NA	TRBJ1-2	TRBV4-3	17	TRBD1	CASSQDTVTGPSYGYTF	TGCGCCAGCAGCCAAGATACCGTGACAGGGCCTAGCTATGGCTACACCTTC
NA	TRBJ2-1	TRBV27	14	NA	CASRDRTFGNEQFF	TGTGCCAGCAGAGACAGAACCTTTGGCAATGAGCAGTTCTTC
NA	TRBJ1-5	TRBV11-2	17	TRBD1	CASSLGQGTGGNQPQHF	TGTGCCAGCAGCCTAGGACAGGGAACAGGTGGAAATCAGCCCCAGCATTTT
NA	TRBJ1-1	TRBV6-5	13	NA	CASSYEGNTEAFF	TGTGCCAGCAGTTACGAGGGGAACACTGAAGCTTTCTTT
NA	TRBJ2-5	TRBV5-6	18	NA	CASSFVGWRTVNQETQYF	TGTGCCAGCAGCTTCGTGGGTTGGCGTACCGTTAATCAAGAGACCCAGTACTTC
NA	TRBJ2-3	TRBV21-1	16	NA	CASSKGAGASTDTQYF	TGTGCCAGCAGCAAAGGTGCGGGTGCTAGCACAGATACGCAGTATTTT
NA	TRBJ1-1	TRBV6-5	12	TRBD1	CASSYGGQGDFF	TGTGCCAGCAGTTACGGTGGACAGGGGGATTTCTTT
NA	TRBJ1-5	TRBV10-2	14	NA	CASSEQGYNQPQHF	TGCGCCAGCAGTGAGCAGGGCTACAATCAGCCCCAGCATTTT
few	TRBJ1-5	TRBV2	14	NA	CASIRVLGNQPQHF	TGTGCCAGCATCCGGGTGTTGGGCAATCAGCCCCAGCATTTT
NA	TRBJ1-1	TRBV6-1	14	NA	CASSTGTSNTEAFF	TGTGCCAGCAGTACCGGGACGTCGAACACTGAAGCTTTCTTT
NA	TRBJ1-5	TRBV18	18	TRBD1	CASSPRARSAGGDQPQHF	TGTGCCAGCTCACCACGGGCGAGGTCTGCAGGGGGTGATCAGCCCCAGCATTTT
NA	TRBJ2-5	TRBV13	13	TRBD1	CASSWDSQETQYF	TGTGCCAGCAGCTGGGACAGCCAAGAGACCCAGTACTTC
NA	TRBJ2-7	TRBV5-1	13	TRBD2	CASSLAVRGEQYF	TGCGCCAGCAGCTTGGCCGTGCGGGGGGAGCAGTACTTC
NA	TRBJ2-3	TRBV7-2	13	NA	CVSLYRPGDTQYF	TGTGTCTCCTTATACAGACCCGGAGATACGCAGTATTTT
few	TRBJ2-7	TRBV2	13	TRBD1	CASSRDRGPEQYF	TGTGCCAGCAGTAGGGACAGGGGGCCCGAGCAGTACTTC
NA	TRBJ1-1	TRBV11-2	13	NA	CASSRNMYTEAFF	TGTGCCAGCAGCCGCAATATGTACACTGAAGCTTTCTTT
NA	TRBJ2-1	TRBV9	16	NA	CASSAASPGSNNEQFF	TGTGCCAGCAGCGCAGCCTCCCCGGGTTCTAACAATGAGCAGTTCTTC
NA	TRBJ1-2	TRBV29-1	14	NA	CSVGLLGREDGYTF	TGCAGCGTTGGGTTACTCGGTCGGGAGGATGGCTACACCTTC